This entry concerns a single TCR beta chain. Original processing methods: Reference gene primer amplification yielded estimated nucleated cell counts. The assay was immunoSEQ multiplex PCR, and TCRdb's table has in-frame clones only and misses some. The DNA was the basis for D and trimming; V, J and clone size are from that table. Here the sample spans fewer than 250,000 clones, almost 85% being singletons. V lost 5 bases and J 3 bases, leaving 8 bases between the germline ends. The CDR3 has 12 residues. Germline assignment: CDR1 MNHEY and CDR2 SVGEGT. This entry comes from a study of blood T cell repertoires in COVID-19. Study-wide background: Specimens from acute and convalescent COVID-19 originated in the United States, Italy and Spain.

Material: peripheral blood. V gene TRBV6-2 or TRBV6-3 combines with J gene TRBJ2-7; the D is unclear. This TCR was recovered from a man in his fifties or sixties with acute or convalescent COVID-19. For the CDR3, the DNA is TGTGCCAGCAGTCTCCAGATCTACGAGCAGTACTTC. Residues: CASSLQIYEQYF.